The 20 T cell receptor beta chains in this list originate from one sample, sequenced in a study of T cell changes during pregnancy in multiple sclerosis. The protocol was immunoSEQ multiplex PCR, while the TCRdb copy is restricted to in-frame clones and leaves out a portion. The data contain approximately 30,000 clones, 89% of them singletons. The material sequenced was CD4+ T cells from peripheral blood mononuclear cells, taken in the second trimester of pregnancy. These receptors were taken from a female donor with multiple sclerosis, enrolled in a pregnancy study.

The genes are TRBV5-1 and TRBJ1-2, with 8 bases identical to TRBD1. CDR1 is SGHRS, CDR2 YFSETQ, per germline. The V and J ends lost 4 bases and 4 bases, in that order; junction bases with no gene match: 6. This CDR3 has 14 residues. In DNA form, the CDR3 reads TGCGCCAGCAGCCTTGGGACAGGCCCCTATGGCTACACCTTC. As protein: CASSLGTGPYGYTF.

The chain employs TRBV7-8 and TRBJ1-2; D uncertain. The germline V gene has CDR1 SGHVS and CDR2 FQNEAQ. The CDR3 extends over 13 amino acids. Trimming took off 3 bases at V and 8 bases at J, with 13 bases between the two ends. CDR3 in amino acids: CASSFLSDRGYTF. The CDR3 nucleotides are TGTGCCAGCAGCTTCCTCTCAGATCGAGGCTACACCTTC.

This clone was seen only once. This rearrangement joins TRBV6-1 to TRBJ2-3; D remains unclear. The CDR3 is 13 amino acids. The germline CDR1 and CDR2 sequences are MNHNS and SASEGT. Trimming stripped 2 bases from V and 11 bases from J, with 14 bases between. This CDR3 is CASSESTASKQYF. Here the CDR3 DNA reads TGTGCCAGCAGTGAAAGTACAGCCAGTAAGCAGTATTTT.

In this sample, this clone turned up once. The chain uses TRBV15 and TRBJ2-5; TRBD2 might be the D (6 bases). The germline V gene encodes CDR1 LNHNV and CDR2 YYDKDF (reference sequence). Trimming removed 0 bases at V and 2 bases at J, with 7 bases between. The CDR3 sequence is 14 residues long. The CDR3 sequence is CATSREGGQETQYF. The CDR3 bases are TGTGCCACCAGCAGAGAGGGGGGACAAGAGACCCAGTACTTC. Combining the CDR3 with reference TRBV15 and TRBJ2-5 gives the whole variable domain DAMVIQNPRYQVTQFGKPVTLSCSQTLNHNVMYWYQQKSSQAPKLLFHYYDKDFNNEADTPDNFQSRRPNTSFCFLDIRSPGLGDTAMYLCATSREGGQETQYFGPGTRLLVL.

The J gene is TRBJ2-1, the V gene TRBV9, with 9 positions matching TRBD2. Germline loops: CDR1 SGDLS, CDR2 YYNGEE. The trim removed 3 bases at V and 1 base at J, leaving 2 bases unmatched. The CDR3 consists of 15 residues. CDR3 nucleotides: TGTGCCAGCAGCGAAAGCGGGGGGTCCTACAATGAGCAGTTCTTC. Its translation is CASSESGGSYNEQFF.

The chain employs TRBV7-2 and TRBJ2-7; D gene uncertain. The V and J ends lost 2 bases and 0 bases respectively, with 8 bases between them. This CDR3 comprises 14 residues. Germline CDR1 and CDR2: SGHTA and FQGNSA. This CDR3 is CASSLYFSSYEQYF. In DNA, the CDR3 is TGTGCCAGCAGCTTATATTTCTCCTCCTACGAGCAGTACTTC.

This clone was detected a few times. J is TRBJ1-2 and V is TRBV28; no definite D call. CDR3 length equals 12 residues. Trimming stripped 3 bases from V and 8 bases from J, with 10 bases between. Germline CDR1 and CDR2: MDHEN and SYDVKM. CDR3 sequence: CASSLRQQGYTF. As DNA, the CDR3 is TGTGCCAGCAGTTTGCGGCAGCAAGGCTACACCTTC.

The V call is TRBV30, the J call TRBJ2-5, with D uncertain. Germline CDR1 GTSNPN, CDR2 SVGIG (reference sequence). Trimming took 5 bases from V and 5 from J, leaving 15 bases between them. This CDR3 spans 13 amino acids. DNA of the CDR3: TGTGCCTGGGAATCGTCTAGTGTTGAGACCCAGTACTTC. Amino acid sequence: CAWESSSVETQYF.

This clone was observed a single time. The chain has TRBV7-3 and TRBJ1-2, with TRBD1 matching 8 bases. The CDR3 spans 13 residues. The ends lost 5 bases at V and 6 bases at J; junction bases unmatched: 5. From germline, CDR1 is SGHTA and CDR2 FQGTGA. For the CDR3, the DNA is TGTGCCAGCAGCCCAGGACAGGGTGATGGCTACACCTTC. Translating gives CASSPGQGDGYTF.

The genes are TRBV2 and TRBJ2-2, with D unclear. Germline V gene sequence: CDR1 SNHLY, CDR2 FYNNEI. V lost 4 bases, J lost 3 bases, and 9 bases lay in between. The CDR3 extends over 14 amino acids. DNA of the CDR3: TGTGCCAGCAGTGTTTTACAGTACACCGGGGAGCTGTTTTTT. The encoded protein is CASSVLQYTGELFF.

This clone was seen once. V and J are TRBV5-1 and TRBJ2-5, with 12 bases fitting TRBD2. V dropped 0 bases and J dropped 3; count of bases not matched to a gene: 0. Germline CDR1 is SGHRS and CDR2 is YFSETQ. This CDR3 contains 15 residues. In DNA, the CDR3 is TGCGCCAGCAGCTTGGGGACTAGCGGGGAAGAGACCCAGTACTTC. This codes for CASSLGTSGEETQYF.

The V and J genes are TRBV2 and TRBJ1-1; D gene ambiguous. Germline V gene sequence: CDR1 SNHLY, CDR2 FYNNEI. The CDR3 loop spans 13 amino acids. Trimming removed 6 bases from V and 1 base from J, with 9 bases in between. The CDR3 DNA follows: TGTGCCAGCAGGTCGACACCGAACACTGAAGCTTTCTTT. This codes for CASRSTPNTEAFF.

The rearrangement uses TRBV30 and TRBJ2-1; D gene ambiguous. Germline V gives CDR1 GTSNPN, CDR2 SVGIG (reference sequence). The CDR3 has 14 residues. The V end was cut by 3 bases, the J end by 8 bases, with 17 bases between. In nucleotides, the CDR3 is TGTGCCTGGAGCTTTGCTTTGCCGGTTTATGAGCAGTTCTTC. It codes for CAWSFALPVYEQFF.

V usage is TRBV28 and J usage is TRBJ2-7; the match to TRBD1 covers 12 bases. V trimming: 2 bases; J trimming: 8 bases; junction bases outside the gene matches: 7. Germline CDR1 is MDHEN and CDR2 is SYDVKM. This CDR3 has 15 residues. The CDR3 DNA sequence: TGTGCCAGCAGTTTAAGGGGACAGGGGGCTAAGAAGCAGTACTTC. The encoded protein is CASSLRGQGAKKQYF.

The chain uses TRBV5-1 and TRBJ1-2; D is ambiguous. Germline assignment: CDR1 SGHRS and CDR2 YFSETQ. CDR3 size: 13 residues. With 0 bases removed from V and 3 bases from J, the gap between germline ends came to 6 bases. The CDR3 DNA sequence: TGCGCCAGCAGCTTGGACAGTTACTATGGCTACACCTTC. Translation: CASSLDSYYGYTF.

The chain combines TRBV7-9 with TRBJ1-2; 7 nucleotides agree with TRBD1. CDR3 size: 14 residues. Germline V gene sequence: CDR1 SEHNR, CDR2 FQNEAQ (reference sequence). The trim removed 6 bases at V and 4 bases at J, leaving 8 bases unmatched. The CDR3 loop reads CASSSGTDAYGYTF. The CDR3 region has the DNA TGTGCCAGCAGTTCCGGGACAGATGCCTATGGCTACACCTTC.

This chain connects TRBV30 to TRBJ2-5, with D maybe TRBD2 (5 bases). The CDR3 length is 13 residues. Germline V CDR1 and CDR2: GTSNPN, SVGIG (reference sequence). Trimming cost V 1 base and J 4 bases, with 10 bases left between them. The CDR3 nucleotides are TGTGCCTGGAGTGGGGCAGGAGGAGAGACCCAGTACTTC. Its protein product is CAWSGAGGETQYF.

The chain uses TRBV27 and TRBJ2-3; no clear D gene. The V gene's germline CDR1 is MNHEY and CDR2 SMNVEV (reference sequence). This CDR3 contains 12 residues. Between the trimmed V and J ends, which lost 6 bases and 10 bases, there was a span of 14 bases. In DNA form, the CDR3 reads TGTGCCAGCAGCTCCGCGTCCGCGGCGCAGTATTTT. As protein: CASSSASAAQYF.

The CDR3, as DNA: TGTGCCAGCAGAAGGACAGGGAGAGGCTCCATATATTTT. It specifies CASRRTGRGSIYF. The chain is built from TRBV9 and TRBJ1-3; 8 bases are shared with TRBD1. This CDR3 spans 13 amino acids. Germline CDR1 and CDR2: SGDLS and YYNGEE. V trimming: 5 bases; J trimming: 11 bases; junction bases outside the gene matches: 9.

The chain has TRBV6-1 and TRBJ2-5; unclear D gene. CDR3 length: 12 residues. V dropped 6 bases and J dropped 5 bases, with 10 bases sitting between them. Germline CDR1 MNHNS, CDR2 SASEGT. DNA for the CDR3: TGTGCCAGCAGCTCCTACCGGGAGACCCAGTACTTC. Encoded protein: CASSSYRETQYF.